The 13 T cell receptor beta chains given below trace back to one sample, sequenced in a study of spatial heterogeneity in lung cancer. TCRdb re-derived calls from the 5' RACE reads in MiXCR, one entry per CDR3 protein. The table shows 2,700 or so distinct CDR3 sequences, with under 7% occurring only once. General study points: Counts of expanded intratumoral alpha and beta TCRs tracked tumor mutation counts.

Time point in this sample: sample taken at primary tumor resection. Their antigen targets remain unknown. The sample consisted of lung tumor tissue, taken at surgery. The receptors originated from a male donor with early-stage non-small cell lung cancer.

As DNA, the CDR3 is TGTGCCAGCAGGCCACCGGGACAGAATAATGAAAAACTGTTTTTT. Translating gives CASRPPGQNNEKLFF. J is TRBJ1-4 and V is TRBV28; 7 bases match TRBD1. This CDR3 has 15 residues. The junction had 8 bases not matched to a gene; V was cut back by 6 bases and J by 4 bases. Germline V gene lookup returns CDR1 MDHEN and CDR2 SYDVKM.

This clonotype qualifies as medium-sized (0.01 to 0.1%). The chain employs TRBV20-1 and TRBJ2-1; no firm D call. Trimming removed 0 bases at V and 9 bases at J, with 9 bases between. Germline assignment: CDR1 DFQATT and CDR2 SNEGSKA (reference sequence). The CDR3 consists of 12 residues. CDR3 DNA sequence: TGCAGTGCTAGAGATTCACTCGGTGAGCAGTTCTTC. Encoded protein: CSARDSLGEQFF.

This clonotype is medium-sized by share. This chain connects TRBV29-1 to TRBJ2-7, with D possibly being TRBD1 or TRBD2 (5 bases each). V was clipped by 4 bases and J by 3 bases, with 13 bases between them. This CDR3 region has 13 residues. Germline CDR1 reads SQVTM; CDR2 reads ANQGSEA. CDR3 sequence (DNA): TGCAGCGTTGTTCGGGACGGCAACTACGAGCAGTACTTC. Amino acids: CSVVRDGNYEQYF.

There are many counts of this clonotype. The chain recombines TRBV29-1 with TRBJ2-5; D may be TRBD1 (6 bases). The CDR3 is 13 amino acids. Trimming removed 5 bases from V and 1 base from J, with 11 bases in between. Germline assignment: CDR1 SQVTM and CDR2 ANQGSEA. In DNA form, the CDR3 reads TGCAGCGTTAGCCAGGGGCCCCAAGAGACCCAGTACTTC. Translating it yields CSVSQGPQETQYF.

This clonotype was counted ten times or more. The genes are TRBV25-1 and TRBJ1-2; no firm D call. CDR3 size: 15 residues. From germline, CDR1 is MGHDK and CDR2 SYGVNS. V lost 3 bases and J lost 5, with 16 bases in between. CDR3 sequence: CASSEGKDYAYGYTF. DNA of the CDR3: TGTGCCAGCAGTGAGGGGAAGGACTACGCTTATGGCTACACCTTC.

This clonotype is termed medium-sized. The CDR3 loop reads CATKGGYSGEETQYF. CDR3 bases: TGTGCCACCAAAGGAGGTTATAGCGGGGAAGAGACCCAGTACTTC. The V gene is TRBV2, the J gene TRBJ2-5; 8 positions match TRBD2. V shed 10 bases and J 3 bases; nucleotides not matched to a gene: 13. The germline gives CDR1 SNHLY, CDR2 FYNNEI. The CDR3 loop spans 15 amino acids.

This clonotype is medium-sized (0.01 to 0.1%) within its sample. CDR3 residues: CASSEYLGFGYTF. CDR3 DNA sequence: TGTGCCAGCAGTGAATATTTAGGGTTTGGCTACACCTTC. The rearrangement uses TRBV25-1 and TRBJ1-2; D gene uncertain. Germline V gives CDR1 MGHDK, CDR2 SYGVNS. The CDR3 length is 13 residues. V gave up 0 bases and J gave up 7 bases, with 9 bases separating them.

By sample fraction, this clonotype is medium-sized. The chain has TRBV18 and TRBJ2-3; TRBD1 agrees at 9 bases. From germline, CDR1 is KGHSH and CDR2 LQKENI. V gave up 0 bases and J gave up 2 bases; unmatched junction bases: 3. This CDR3 comprises 16 residues. The CDR3 spells CASSPPGQGNTDTQYF. CDR3 nucleotides: TGTGCCAGCTCACCACCAGGACAGGGGAACACAGATACGCAGTATTTT.

In this sample, this clonotype is medium-sized. The V and J genes are TRBV2 and TRBJ2-5; a possible D gene is TRBD1 (5 bases). CDR3 size: 14 residues. Trimming left V 1 base short and J 2 bases short, with 8 bases between. CDR1 is SNHLY, CDR2 FYNNEI, per germline. In DNA, the CDR3 is TGTGCCAGCAGTGAAGGGACACGGCAAGAGACCCAGTACTTC. This encodes CASSEGTRQETQYF.

By share of the sample, this clonotype is medium-sized (0.01 to 0.1%). The chain uses TRBV5-6 and TRBJ2-3, with D possibly being TRBD1 (6 bases). This CDR3 is 16 amino acids long. V was clipped by 0 bases and J by 4 bases, with 15 bases between them. The germline CDR1 and CDR2 sequences are SGHDT and YYEEEE. This CDR3 is CASSLGAGVSSDTQYF. CDR3 DNA sequence: TGTGCCAGCAGCTTGGGGGCAGGGGTGTCTTCAGATACGCAGTATTTT.

By frequency in the sample, this clonotype is medium-sized (0.01 to 0.1%). The V and J genes are TRBV7-9 and TRBJ2-1; no clear D gene. Between the trimmed V and J ends, which lost 5 bases and 7 bases, there was a span of 15 bases. Germline V lookup: CDR1 SEHNR, CDR2 FQNEAQ (reference sequence). This CDR3 is 14 amino acids long. Here the CDR3 reads CASSPQEFRNEQFF. CDR3 DNA sequence: TGTGCCAGCAGCCCCCAGGAATTCAGGAATGAGCAGTTCTTC.

The table lists this clonotype with many counts. The chain employs TRBV6-2 or TRBV6-3 and TRBJ1-1; D is undetermined. The CDR3 is made up of 15 amino acids. Deletions cut 7 bases from V and 1 base from J, with 16 bases between. CDR1 is MNHEY, CDR2 SVGEGT, per germline. CDR3 DNA: TGTGCCAGCATGAAGGGCAAGAGCGGGAACACTGAAGCTTTCTTT. Protein: CASMKGKSGNTEAFF.

This clonotype was recorded many times. J is TRBJ1-4 and V is TRBV5-1, with D maybe TRBD1 (6 bases). Trimming left V 5 bases short and J 3 bases short, with 14 bases between. The CDR3 extends over 15 amino acids. CDR1 SGHRS and CDR2 YFSETQ come from the germline V gene. CDR3 DNA: TGCGCCAGCAGGGGCCTGGGGGCGCCTAATGAAAAACTGTTTTTT. Its translation is CASRGLGAPNEKLFF.